What follows are 18 T cell receptor beta chains derived from one specimen sequenced in a study of graft-versus-host responses after intestinal transplantation. This table comes from immunoSEQ multiplex PCR, and its TCRdb copy is limited to in-frame clones, with some not included. The sample yields about 120,000 clones, about 92% seen once. For these receptors, no antigen is known. This material consisted of unstimulated CD8+ T cells sorted from spleen or lymph node cells, taken before transplant. The source of these receptors is a human donor who was the organ donor for an intestinal transplant.

The V gene is TRBV30, the J gene TRBJ2-1, with D perhaps TRBD2 (6 bases). This CDR3 has 12 amino acids. Germline V CDR1 and CDR2: GTSNPN, SVGIG (reference sequence). The V end was cut by 1 base, the J end by 8 bases, with 9 bases between. The CDR3 spells CAWSAGGDEQFF. DNA for the CDR3: TGTGCCTGGAGTGCTGGAGGGGATGAGCAGTTCTTC.

This chain uses TRBV6-6 with TRBJ2-3, with D possibly being TRBD2 (5 bases). This CDR3 has 16 residues. Germline V gives CDR1 MNHNY, CDR2 SVGAGI (reference sequence). Trimming took off 7 bases at V and 4 bases at J, with 21 bases between the two ends. CDR3: CASTPLGSKVADTQYF. The DNA for the CDR3 is TGTGCCAGCACTCCCTTAGGGAGTAAGGTAGCAGATACGCAGTATTTT.

The rearrangement links TRBV9 to TRBJ2-1, with 11 bases that match TRBD2. This CDR3 contains 19 residues. The ends lost 4 bases at V and 2 bases at J; junction bases unmatched: 14. From germline, CDR1 is SGDLS and CDR2 YYNGEE. The CDR3 DNA reads TGTGCCAGCAGCCCAATAGCGGGAGGGCGCCCAGGGACCTACAATGAGCAGTTCTTC. This encodes CASSPIAGGRPGTYNEQFF.

The chain has TRBV6-5 and TRBJ1-2; unclear D gene. Germline values: CDR1 MNHEY, CDR2 SVGAGI. The CDR3 has 14 amino acids. V lost 1 base to trimming and J lost 4 bases, with 10 bases between them. The chain's CDR3 is CASSYYPAPYGYTF. The CDR3 DNA reads TGTGCCAGCAGTTACTACCCCGCCCCCTATGGCTACACCTTC.

This clone was counted between two and nine times. The rearrangement uses TRBV11-2 and TRBJ1-5; tentative D call: TRBD1 (5 bases). The germline V gene has CDR1 SGHAT and CDR2 FQNNGV. With 4 bases removed from V and 1 base from J, the gap between germline ends came to 5 bases. The CDR3 totals 13 residues. The CDR3 nucleotides read TGTGCCAGCAGCTGGGACAGCAATCAGCCCCAGCATTTT. Residues: CASSWDSNQPQHF.

The rearrangement links TRBV28 to TRBJ1-2; D might be TRBD1 (5 bases). V shed 9 bases and J shed 3 bases, with 11 bases lying between them. Germline CDR1 MDHEN, CDR2 SYDVKM. CDR3 length: 12 residues. The CDR3 sequence is CASSGTDYGYTF. As DNA, the CDR3 is TGTGCCAGTTCTGGGACGGACTATGGCTACACCTTC.

The rearrangement links TRBV4-1 to TRBJ2-7; D possibly corresponds to TRBD1 (5 bases). V was pared by 0 bases and J by 3 bases, with 9 bases between. Germline lookup yields CDR1 MGHRA and CDR2 YSYEKL. The CDR3 extends over 14 amino acids. CDR3 protein: CASSQEGRNYEQYF. The CDR3 DNA follows: TGCGCCAGCAGCCAAGAGGGGCGTAACTACGAGCAGTACTTC.

The chain joins TRBV9 to TRBJ2-3; no reliable D call. This CDR3 is built from 12 residues. The V and J ends lost 0 bases and 10 bases respectively, with 9 bases between them. From germline, CDR1 is SGDLS and CDR2 YYNGEE. The CDR3 sequence is CASSVATDAQYF. CDR3 sequence (DNA): TGTGCCAGCAGCGTAGCTACGGATGCGCAGTATTTT.

The V gene is TRBV4-1, the J gene TRBJ2-5; 10 bases are shared with TRBD2. V was pared by 3 bases and J by 2 bases, with 12 bases of the junction left unmatched. The CDR3 runs to 18 residues. Per germline, CDR1 MGHRA and CDR2 YSYEKL. CDR3 loop: CASSHGVASGSSQETQYF. The DNA of the CDR3 is TGCGCCAGCAGCCATGGAGTAGCTAGCGGGAGTTCACAAGAGACCCAGTACTTC.

The chain recombines TRBV15 with TRBJ1-1; 7 bases fit TRBD1. The germline V gene encodes CDR1 LNHNV and CDR2 YYDKDF (reference sequence). Trimming removed 5 bases from V and 0 bases from J; junction bases left unmatched: 9. This CDR3 contains 16 residues. The CDR3: CATSPSGRGMNTEAFF. The CDR3 DNA reads TGTGCCACCAGCCCCTCGGGCAGGGGGATGAACACTGAAGCTTTCTTT.

The chain carries TRBV7-2 and TRBJ2-1; a possible D gene is TRBD2 (6 bases). Germline CDR1 SGHTA, CDR2 FQGNSA. Trimming shortened V by 5 bases and J by 1 base, and 15 bases separated the two germline ends. CDR3 length: 16 residues. CDR3 nucleotide sequence: TGTGCCAGCAGCCGTCACGTGGGGGGATCCTACAATGAGCAGTTCTTC. Translation gives CASSRHVGGSYNEQFF.

This chain joins TRBV27 and TRBJ2-7; 14 bases fit TRBD2. The ends lost 5 bases at V and 3 bases at J; junction bases unmatched: 6. CDR3 length: 16 amino acids. The germline gives CDR1 MNHEY, CDR2 SMNVEV (reference sequence). The CDR3 region is CASSPGLAGAGYEQYF. In DNA, the CDR3 is TGTGCCAGCAGTCCGGGACTAGCGGGAGCTGGCTACGAGCAGTACTTC.

This clone was found once. As DNA, the CDR3 is TGTGCCAGTAGTATCTTTACAGGGGTGCGATACAATGAGCAGTTCTTC. The encoded protein is CASSIFTGVRYNEQFF. This chain uses TRBV19 with TRBJ2-1; 7 bases match TRBD1. The CDR3 has 16 amino acids. The germline CDR1 and CDR2 sequences are LNHDA and SQIVND (reference sequence). V shed 3 bases and J 4 bases; nucleotides not matched to a gene: 9. The full variable domain, rest sourced from reference TRBV19 and TRBJ2-1, is DGGITQSPKYLFRKEGQNVTLSCEQNLNHDAMYWYRQDPGQGLRLIYYSQIVNDFQKGDIAEGYSVSREKKESFPLTVTSAQKNPTAFYLCASSIFTGVRYNEQFFGPGTRLTVL.

The chain employs TRBV6-6 and TRBJ1-2; D is undetermined. The CDR3 is made up of 13 amino acids. Trimming pared 4 bases from V and 4 bases from J, leaving 10 bases between. Per the germline V gene, CDR1 is MNHNY and CDR2 is SVGAGI (reference sequence). As DNA, the CDR3 is TGTGCCAGCAGTTTCCCGACGGTCTATGGCTACACCTTC. It encodes CASSFPTVYGYTF.

The chain employs TRBV19 and TRBJ1-5; the D gene is possibly TRBD1 (6 bases). The CDR3 is 14 amino acids. The germline V and J ends were trimmed by 5 bases and 3 bases, with 11 bases remaining between them. Germline V lookup: CDR1 LNHDA, CDR2 SQIVND (reference sequence). CDR3 protein: CASSWGAANQPQHF. The CDR3 bases are TGTGCCAGTAGTTGGGGGGCAGCCAATCAGCCCCAGCATTTT.

This chain connects TRBV7-2 to TRBJ2-1; 9 bases fit TRBD2. Looked up from germline, CDR1 is SGHTA and CDR2 is FQGNSA. This CDR3 spans 13 amino acids. V dropped 5 bases and J dropped 7; count of bases not matched to a gene: 3. The CDR3 DNA reads as TGTGCCAGCAGCCTGGGACTAGCAAATGAGCAGTTCTTC. Translated, it gives CASSLGLANEQFF.

The chain carries TRBV4-2 and TRBJ2-1; 10 bases are shared with TRBD2. The CDR3 contains 14 residues. The ends lost 3 bases at V and 13 bases at J; junction bases unmatched: 9. Germline loops: CDR1 LGHNA, CDR2 YNFKEQ. In DNA, the CDR3 is TGTGCCAGCAGCCACGAACGACTAGCGGGTGGACAGTTCTTC. Its protein is CASSHERLAGGQFF.

The chain has TRBV4-2 and TRBJ2-7; D may be TRBD1 (6 bases). Germline V gene lookup returns CDR1 LGHNA and CDR2 YNFKEQ. Trimming pared 0 bases from V and 6 bases from J, leaving 15 bases between. The CDR3 spans 15 residues. The CDR3 protein is CASSQERTVTFEQYF. CDR3 in DNA: TGTGCCAGCAGCCAAGAAAGGACAGTGACTTTCGAGCAGTACTTC.